The 11 T cell receptor beta chains below all came from one sample that was sequenced in a study of read filtering for tumor transcriptome and immune sequencing. The library was built from 400 ng RNA with molecular barcoded adaptors for alpha/delta and beta/gamma chains. TCRdb re-called the reads through MiXCR, storing one row per CDR3 protein. The sample holds around 130,000 distinct CDR3 sequences, 10% to 15% seen once. Sequenced material: a population of CD138-negative cells sorted from bone marrow. Every receptor here comes from a donor over 35 with multiple myeloma.

The rearrangement uses TRBV2 and TRBJ2-3; D is undetermined. Per germline, CDR1 SNHLY and CDR2 FYNNEI. V gave up 4 bases and J gave up 6 bases, with 8 bases separating them. The CDR3 spans 12 residues. In DNA, the CDR3 is TGTGCCAGCAGTGCCCCTGGGGATACGCAGTATTTT. Its protein is CASSAPGDTQYF.

This clonotype was observed many times. J is TRBJ2-1 and V is TRBV19; 7 bases align to TRBD2. In germline, CDR1 is LNHDA, CDR2 SQIVND (reference sequence). V gave up 5 bases and J gave up 13 bases; unmatched junction bases: 11. This CDR3 contains 13 residues. The CDR3 region is CASSWRREPPQFF. In nucleotides, the CDR3 is TGTGCCAGTAGTTGGCGGCGGGAGCCTCCCCAGTTCTTC.

This clonotype occurred many times. A read error may explain this, as a much larger clone is one base away. The V call is TRBV24-1, the J call TRBJ2-1, with D unresolved. V shed 7 bases and J shed 3 bases, with 3 bases lying between them. The germline V gene has CDR1 KGHDR and CDR2 SFDVKD. The CDR3 consists of 11 residues. The CDR3 sequence: CATSLYNEQFF. Written as DNA, the CDR3 is TGTGCCACCAGCCTCTACAATGAGCAGTTCTTC.

This clonotype was found many times. The DNA for the CDR3 is TGCAGCGTCGCGGGACACACTAACACTGAAGCTTTCTTT. The encoded protein is CSVAGHTNTEAFF. V is TRBV29-1 and J is TRBJ1-1; TRBD1 is a possible D gene (6 bases). Germline lookup yields CDR1 SQVTM and CDR2 ANQGSEA. V gave up 6 bases and J gave up 2 bases, with 13 bases separating them. The CDR3 is 13 amino acids.

At least ten counts were recorded for this clonotype. V is TRBV10-3 and J is TRBJ2-1; TRBD2 aligns across 7 bases. Germline-derived CDR1 and CDR2 are ENHRY and SYGVKD. The CDR3 is 14 residues long. Unmatched junction bases numbered 9, after V lost 8 bases and J lost 5 bases. The chain's CDR3 is CAIASGTEDNEQFF. As DNA, the CDR3 is TGTGCCATCGCCAGCGGGACGGAGGACAATGAGCAGTTCTTC.

DNA for the CDR3: TGTGCCAGCAGCCTCCAGCGGGAGACGACAGATACGCAGTATTTT. Translating it yields CASSLQRETTDTQYF. The V gene is TRBV7-2, the J gene TRBJ2-3; 8 bases are a match to TRBD2. The ends lost 5 bases at V and 3 bases at J; junction bases unmatched: 7. The CDR3 extends over 15 amino acids. Looked up from germline, CDR1 is SGHTA and CDR2 is FQGNSA. The full variable domain, its missing parts supplied by reference TRBV7-2 and TRBJ2-3, is GAGVSQSPSNKVTEKGKDVELRCDPISGHTALYWYRQSLGQGLEFLIYFQGNSAPDKSGLPSDRFSAERTGGSVSTLTIQRTQQEDSAVYLCASSLQRETTDTQYFGPGTRLTVL.

This clonotype was seen a handful of times. A much larger clone lies a single base off, so this may be a read error. The rearrangement links TRBV6-1 to TRBJ1-1; D remains ambiguous. In germline, CDR1 is MNHNS, CDR2 SASEGT. CDR3 length: 14 residues. The CDR3, as DNA: TGTGCCGGCAGTGAACTGGGTAGGAGCACTGAAGCTTTCTTT. Translating gives CAGSELGRSTEAFF.

The table lists this clonotype with a few counts. The rearrangement uses TRBV19 and TRBJ2-2; D unresolved. This CDR3 has 13 residues. V lost 9 bases and J 4 bases, leaving 12 bases between the germline ends. Germline values: CDR1 LNHDA, CDR2 SQIVND (reference sequence). The DNA for the CDR3 is TGTGCCAGCTACAAAGGAAGCACCGGGGAGCTGTTTTTT. Translated, it gives CASYKGSTGELFF. Combining the CDR3 with reference TRBV19 and TRBJ2-2 gives the whole variable domain DGGITQSPKYLFRKEGQNVTLSCEQNLNHDAMYWYRQDPGQGLRLIYYSQIVNDFQKGDIAEGYSVSREKKESFPLTVTSAQKNPTAFYLCASYKGSTGELFFGEGSRLTVL.

The genes are TRBV9 and TRBJ2-2; D is unresolved. V dropped 0 bases and J dropped 1 base, with 7 bases sitting between them. Germline CDR1 is SGDLS and CDR2 is YYNGEE. This CDR3 is 15 amino acids long. CDR3: CASSVAPENTGELFF. Written as DNA, the CDR3 is TGTGCCAGCAGCGTAGCTCCCGAGAACACCGGGGAGCTGTTTTTT.

This clonotype turned up a few times. This could be a read error, since a much larger clone is one nucleotide away. The V and J genes are TRBV11-1 and TRBJ2-1; 8 bases fit TRBD2. The germline CDR1 and CDR2 sequences are SGHAT and FQDESV (reference sequence). This CDR3 spans 18 amino acids. CDR3 nucleotides: TGTGCCAGCAGCCCCTCCGTCGGCGGGAGGCACTTACAAGGGGGGCAGCTCTTC. It is translated as CASSPSVGGRHLQGGQLF. The full variable domain, completed using reference TRBV11-1 and TRBJ2-1, is EAEVAQSPRYKITEKSQAVAFWCDPISGHATLYWYRQILGQGPELLVQFQDESVVDDSQLPKDRFSAERLKGVDSTLKIQPAELGDSAMYLCASSPSVGGRHLQGGQLFGPGTRLTVL.

There are a few counts of this clonotype. V gene TRBV7-9 combines with J gene TRBJ2-6; D might be TRBD1 (5 bases). Germline loops: CDR1 SEHNR, CDR2 FQNEAQ (reference sequence). The CDR3 consists of 18 residues. Trimming pared 8 bases from V and 0 bases from J, leaving 20 bases between. Written as DNA, the CDR3 is TGTGCCAGCTCAGACAGTTCCCGAGAACCCTCTGGGGCCAACGTCCTGACTTTC. This codes for CASSDSSREPSGANVLTF.